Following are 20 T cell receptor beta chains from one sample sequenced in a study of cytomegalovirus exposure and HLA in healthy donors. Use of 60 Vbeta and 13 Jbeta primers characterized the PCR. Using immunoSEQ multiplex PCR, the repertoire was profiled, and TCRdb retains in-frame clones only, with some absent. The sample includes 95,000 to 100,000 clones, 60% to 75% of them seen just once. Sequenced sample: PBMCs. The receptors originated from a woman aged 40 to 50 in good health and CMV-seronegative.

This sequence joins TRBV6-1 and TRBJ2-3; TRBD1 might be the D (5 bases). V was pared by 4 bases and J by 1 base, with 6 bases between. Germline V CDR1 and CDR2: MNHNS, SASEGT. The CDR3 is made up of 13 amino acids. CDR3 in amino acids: CASSATGTDTQYF. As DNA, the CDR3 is TGTGCCAGCAGTGCGACAGGCACAGATACGCAGTATTTT.

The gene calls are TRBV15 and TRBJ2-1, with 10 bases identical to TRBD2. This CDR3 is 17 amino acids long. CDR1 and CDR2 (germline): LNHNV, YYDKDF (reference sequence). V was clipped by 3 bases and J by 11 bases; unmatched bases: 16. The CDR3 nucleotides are TGTGCCACCAGCAGCTCCCGTATTCTTGATAGCGGGAGGCAGCAGTTCTTC. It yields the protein CATSSSRILDSGRQQFF.

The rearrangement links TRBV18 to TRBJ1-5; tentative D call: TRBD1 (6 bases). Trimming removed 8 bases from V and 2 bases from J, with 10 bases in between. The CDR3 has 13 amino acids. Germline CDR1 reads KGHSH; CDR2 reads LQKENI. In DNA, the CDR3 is TGTGCCAGCCGCGGGGGCGGCAATCAGCCCCAGCATTTT. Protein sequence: CASRGGGNQPQHF.

CDR3 nucleotides: TGTGCCAGCAGCTTTCTTATACAGGGAGATAGTGAAGCTTTCTTT. Translated: CASSFLIQGDSEAFF. The rearrangement joins TRBV7-9 to TRBJ1-1; a possible D gene is TRBD1 (6 bases). Trimming removed 3 bases at V and 7 bases at J, with 18 bases between. The CDR3 extends over 15 amino acids. Germline CDR1 SEHNR, CDR2 FQNEAQ (reference sequence).

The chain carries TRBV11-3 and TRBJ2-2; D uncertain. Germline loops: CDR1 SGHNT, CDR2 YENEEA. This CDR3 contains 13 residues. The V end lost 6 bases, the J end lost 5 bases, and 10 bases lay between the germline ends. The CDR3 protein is CASSSIRTGELFF. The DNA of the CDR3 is TGTGCCAGCAGTTCAATACGGACCGGGGAGCTGTTTTTT. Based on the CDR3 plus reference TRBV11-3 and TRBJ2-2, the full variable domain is EAGVVQSPRYKIIEKKQPVAFWCNPISGHNTLYWYLQNLGQGPELLIRYENEEAVDDSQLPKDRFSAERLKGVDSTLKIQPAELGDSAVYLCASSSIRTGELFFGEGSRLTVL.

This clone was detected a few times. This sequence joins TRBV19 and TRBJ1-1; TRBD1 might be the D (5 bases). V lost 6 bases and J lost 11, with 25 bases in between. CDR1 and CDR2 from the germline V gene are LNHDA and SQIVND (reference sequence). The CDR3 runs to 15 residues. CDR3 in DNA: TGTGCCAGTAGCATAACCGACGACGGGACTATAGGTGCTTTCTTT. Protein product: CASSITDDGTIGAFF.

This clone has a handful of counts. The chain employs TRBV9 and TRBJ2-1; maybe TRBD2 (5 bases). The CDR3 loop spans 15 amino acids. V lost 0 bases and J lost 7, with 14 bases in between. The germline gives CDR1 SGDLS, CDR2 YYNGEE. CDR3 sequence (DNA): TGTGCCAGCAGCGTAGGTATGGGAGAAGGGAATGAGCAGTTCTTC. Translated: CASSVGMGEGNEQFF. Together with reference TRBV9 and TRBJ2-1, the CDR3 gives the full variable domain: DSGVTQTPKHLITATGQRVTLRCSPRSGDLSVYWYQQSLDQGLQFLIQYYNGEERAKGNILERFSAQQFPDLHSELNLSSLELGDSALYFCASSVGMGEGNEQFFGPGTRLTVL.

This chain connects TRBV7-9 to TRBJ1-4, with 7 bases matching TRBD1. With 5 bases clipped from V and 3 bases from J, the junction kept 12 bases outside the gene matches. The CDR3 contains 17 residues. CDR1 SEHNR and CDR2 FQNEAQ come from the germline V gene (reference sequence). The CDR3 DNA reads TGTGCCAGCAGCATCAGACAGGGACCCACGGCTAATGAAAAACTGTTTTTT. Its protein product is CASSIRQGPTANEKLFF.

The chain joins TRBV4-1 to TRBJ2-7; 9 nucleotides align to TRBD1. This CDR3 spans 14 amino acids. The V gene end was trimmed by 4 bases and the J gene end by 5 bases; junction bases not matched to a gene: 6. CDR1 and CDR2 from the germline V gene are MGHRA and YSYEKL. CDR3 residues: CASSLGQGLNEQYF. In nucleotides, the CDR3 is TGCGCCAGCAGCCTGGGACAGGGCCTCAACGAGCAGTACTTC.

The CDR3 here is CASSAGTSGSKAGELFF. CDR3 nucleotide sequence: TGTGCCAGCAGTGCCGGGACTAGCGGGAGTAAGGCCGGGGAGCTGTTTTTT. The chain recombines TRBV28 with TRBJ2-2; 14 bases are a match to TRBD2. This CDR3 is 17 amino acids long. The V segment lost 5 bases and the J segment 6 bases; nucleotides outside the gene matches: 8. The germline V gene encodes CDR1 MDHEN and CDR2 SYDVKM.

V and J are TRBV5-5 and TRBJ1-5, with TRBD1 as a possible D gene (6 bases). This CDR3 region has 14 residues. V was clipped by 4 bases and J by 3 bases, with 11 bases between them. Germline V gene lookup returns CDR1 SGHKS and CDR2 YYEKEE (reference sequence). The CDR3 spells CASSLGQYNQPQHF. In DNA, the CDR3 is TGTGCCAGCAGCCTAGGACAGTACAATCAGCCCCAGCATTTT.

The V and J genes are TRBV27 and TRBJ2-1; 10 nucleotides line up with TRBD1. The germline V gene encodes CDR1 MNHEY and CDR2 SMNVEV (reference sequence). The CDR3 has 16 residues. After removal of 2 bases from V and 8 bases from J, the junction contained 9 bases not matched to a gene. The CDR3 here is CASSLPPGQGIHEQFF. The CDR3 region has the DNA TGTGCCAGCAGTTTACCCCCGGGACAGGGGATTCATGAGCAGTTCTTC.

CDR3 region: CASTGVNTDTQYF. CDR3 DNA sequence: TGTGCCAGCACGGGGGTAAACACAGATACGCAGTATTTT. The V gene is TRBV27, the J gene TRBJ2-3; perhaps TRBD2 as D (6 bases). There are 13 residues in the CDR3. Germline lookup yields CDR1 MNHEY and CDR2 SMNVEV (reference sequence). The V end lost 7 bases, the J end lost 2 bases, and 10 bases lay between the germline ends.

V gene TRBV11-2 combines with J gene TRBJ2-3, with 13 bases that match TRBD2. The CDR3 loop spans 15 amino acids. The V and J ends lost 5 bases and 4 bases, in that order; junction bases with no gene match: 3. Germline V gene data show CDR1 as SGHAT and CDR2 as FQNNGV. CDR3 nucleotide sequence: TGTGCCAGCAGCCCTGGACTAGCGGGAGCAGATACGCAGTATTTT. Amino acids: CASSPGLAGADTQYF.

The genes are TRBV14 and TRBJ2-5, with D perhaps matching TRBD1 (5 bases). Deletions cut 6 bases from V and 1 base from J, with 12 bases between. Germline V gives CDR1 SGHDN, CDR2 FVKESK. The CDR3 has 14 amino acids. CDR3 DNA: TGTGCCAGCAGTCAGTCGACAGTCCAAGAGACCCAGTACTTC. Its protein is CASSQSTVQETQYF.

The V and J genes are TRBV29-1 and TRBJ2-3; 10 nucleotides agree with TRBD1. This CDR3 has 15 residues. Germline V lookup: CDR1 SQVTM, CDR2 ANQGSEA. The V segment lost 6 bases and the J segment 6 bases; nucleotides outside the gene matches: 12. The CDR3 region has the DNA TGCAGCGTCGTTACGGACAGGGGGACCCGGGATACGCAGTATTTT. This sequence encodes CSVVTDRGTRDTQYF.

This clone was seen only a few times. In DNA, the CDR3 is TGCGCCAGCAGCCAAGAGAAGGGACAGGGACACACAGATACGCAGTATTTT. This codes for CASSQEKGQGHTDTQYF. The chain carries TRBV4-3 and TRBJ2-3; 9 nucleotides align to TRBD1. This CDR3 contains 17 residues. Germline V lookup: CDR1 LGHNA, CDR2 YSLEER. Trimming cost V 0 bases and J 2 bases; bases outside gene matches: 6.

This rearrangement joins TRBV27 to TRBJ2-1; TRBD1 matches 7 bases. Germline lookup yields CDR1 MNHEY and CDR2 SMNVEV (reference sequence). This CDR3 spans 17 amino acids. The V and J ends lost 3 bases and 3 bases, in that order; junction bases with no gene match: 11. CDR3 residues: CASSFLRIQGDYNEQFF. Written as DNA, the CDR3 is TGTGCCAGCAGTTTTCTAAGGATTCAGGGGGACTACAATGAGCAGTTCTTC.

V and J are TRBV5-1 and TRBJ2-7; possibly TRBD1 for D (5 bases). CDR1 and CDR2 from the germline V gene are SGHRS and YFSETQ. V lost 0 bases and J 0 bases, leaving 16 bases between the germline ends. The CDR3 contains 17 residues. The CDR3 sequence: CASSLAPPGPISYEQYF. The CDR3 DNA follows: TGCGCCAGCAGCTTGGCCCCTCCAGGGCCCATCTCCTACGAGCAGTACTTC.

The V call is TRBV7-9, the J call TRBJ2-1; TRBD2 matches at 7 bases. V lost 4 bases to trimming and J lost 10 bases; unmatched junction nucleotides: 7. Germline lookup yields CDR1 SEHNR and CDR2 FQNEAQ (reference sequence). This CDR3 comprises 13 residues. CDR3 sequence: CASSSLASWEQFF. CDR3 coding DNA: TGTGCCAGCAGCTCACTAGCGTCATGGGAGCAGTTCTTC. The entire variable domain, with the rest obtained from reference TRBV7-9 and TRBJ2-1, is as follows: DTGVSQNPRHKITKRGQNVTFRCDPISEHNRLYWYRQTLGQGPEFLTYFQNEAQLEKSRLLSDRFSAERPKGSFSTLEIQRTEQGDSAMYLCASSSLASWEQFFGPGTRLTVL.